Listed here are 25 T cell receptor beta chains from one sample, sequenced in a study of tumor and adjacent non-tumor tissue in lung cancer (dated by TCRdb to between 2018 and 2020). Libraries came from multiplex PCR. Sequenced on an Illumina HiSeq 2500. TCRbeta libraries were constructed through three rounds of nested PCR with primers (Table S4) according to protocols modified from ARM-PCR. TCRdb reprocessing: public reads trimmed at Q25 with fastp, clones called with MiXCR, in-frame beta chains kept. All rows with the same CDR3 protein become a single entry with the most common DNA and genes. The sample table holds tens of thousands of distinct CDR3 sequences, of which more than 55% were seen once. Of the sample, roughly 31% falls within the top ten clones. RNA was isolated from bulk, unsorted tissue, and RNA quality was assessed with a NanoDrop ND-1000 and an Agilent 2100. For the normal lung samples, distant non-tumor tissue was collected more than 3 cm away from the tumor edge.

Sample: distant non-tumor lung tissue. These receptors all stem from an older woman with non-small cell lung cancer.

As to this clonotype: Because the CDR3 is missing its conserved closing phenylalanine or tryptophan, this is likely a read error. This chain connects TRBV6-1 to TRBJ2-3; 10 nucleotides align to TRBD1. This CDR3 comprises 15 residues. Germline V gene sequence: CDR1 MNHNS, CDR2 SASEGT. The V and J ends lost 7 bases and 5 bases, in that order; junction bases with no gene match: 9. The CDR3 DNA sequence: TGTGCCAGCATGGACAAGAGGGACAGGGGAGATACGCAGTATCTT. Protein sequence: CASMDKRDRGDTQYL.

This clonotype has a handful of counts. Lacking the conserved final phenylalanine or tryptophan, this CDR3 likely reflects a read error. The chain carries TRBV4-1 and TRBJ2-3; a possible D gene is TRBD1 (5 bases). V gave up 4 bases and J gave up 5 bases, with 25 bases separating them. Germline assignment: CDR1 MGHRA and CDR2 YSYEKL. The CDR3 runs to 18 residues. The CDR3 DNA reads TGCGCCAGCAGCCGAGCCGGCCAGGGAAGGGCCTTCGGAGATACGCAGTATCTT. It translates to CASSRAGQGRAFGDTQYL.

Turning to this clonotype: One base away lies a much larger clone, so this may be a sequencing read error. The chain combines TRBV6-1 with TRBJ2-1; D possibly corresponds to TRBD1 (6 bases). CDR3 length: 13 residues. Germline CDR1 reads MNHNS; CDR2 reads SASEGT. The CDR3 sequence: CVSSDQQGYEQFF. CDR3 nucleotide sequence: TGTGTCAGCAGTGACCAACAGGGTTATGAGCAGTTCTTC.

The CDR3 nucleotides are TGCAGCGTAGGGAAGTGGTATGAGCAGTTCTTC. As protein: CSVGKWYEQFF. The V and J genes are TRBV29-1 and TRBJ2-1; D is unresolved. The CDR3 has 11 residues. V shed 6 bases and J shed 8 bases, with 11 bases lying between them. Looked up from germline, CDR1 is SQVTM and CDR2 is ANQGSEA.

Comment on this clonotype: The final CDR3 position lacks the conserved phenylalanine or tryptophan, pointing to a likely read error. V and J are TRBV5-1 and TRBJ2-7, with D possibly matching TRBD2 (5 bases). The CDR3 runs to 16 residues. V was trimmed by 1 base and J by 7 bases, leaving 21 bases between them. Germline lookup yields CDR1 SGHRS and CDR2 YFSETQ. The CDR3 DNA sequence: TGCGCCAGCAGCTTGTTGAGTGTACCCCGGACTTGGGAGCAGTACTCC. It encodes CASSLLSVPRTWEQYS.

This clonotype was seen a handful of times. Sequence at one end of the junction differs from germline and may be a read error. This chain links TRBV6-1 with TRBJ1-5, with D maybe TRBD1 (5 bases). CDR1 and CDR2 (germline): MNHNS, SASEGT. The CDR3 extends over 13 amino acids. This CDR3 is CDSNLNGRQPRHF. The CDR3 DNA follows: TGTGACAGCAACCTGAACGGAAGACAGCCCCGGCATTTT.

On this clonotype: An end of the junction does not agree with germline; a read error may underlie this. The rearrangement links TRBV4-2 to TRBJ2-2, with D possibly TRBD1 on 5 matching bases. Germline V lookup: CDR1 LGHNA, CDR2 YNFKEQ. The CDR3 is 17 amino acids. The CDR3 DNA reads as TGTGCCAGCAGCGAAACCCCGGTAGTTACGGAGACCAGGGAACTGTTTTTT. Encoded protein: CASSETPVVTETRELFF.

Regarding this clonotype: The CDR3 ends on some other residue instead of the conserved phenylalanine or tryptophan, so this is likely a read error. This chain uses TRBV10-2 with TRBJ1-1; D call uncertain. The CDR3 spans 15 residues. Germline assignment: CDR1 WSHSY and CDR2 SAAADI. The CDR3 spells CARSEWSTLNTGAFI. In nucleotides, the CDR3 is TGCGCCAGAAGTGAGTGGAGCACTCTGAACACTGGAGCTTTCATT.

This clonotype was seen a single time. The gene calls are TRBV12-3 or TRBV12-4 and TRBJ2-5; D gene uncertain. The CDR3 length is 14 residues. V gave up 5 bases and J gave up 3 bases, with 13 bases separating them. The CDR3 is CASSRLMAEETQYF. The CDR3 DNA is TGTGCCAGCAGTCGCTTAATGGCGGAAGAGACCCAGTACTTC.

A note on this clonotype: Since a much larger clone is just one base distant, this may be a read error. The chain combines TRBV20-1 with TRBJ2-1; no definite D call. V lost 3 bases and J lost 10, with 7 bases in between. Germline lookup yields CDR1 DFQATT and CDR2 SNEGSKA (reference sequence). This CDR3 comprises 10 residues. The CDR3 DNA sequence: TGCAGTGCTAGTCTGTTAGAGCAGTTCTTC. This sequence encodes CSASLLEQFF.

This clonotype was seen ten or more times. The V and J genes are TRBV6-6 and TRBJ1-2; 7 nucleotides align to TRBD1. The junction had 13 bases not matched to a gene; V was cut back by 6 bases and J by 0 bases. CDR3 length: 17 residues. Germline-derived CDR1 and CDR2 are MNHNY and SVGAGI (reference sequence). The CDR3 sequence is CASSPDGWGQTNYGYTF. CDR3 nucleotide sequence: TGTGCCAGCAGCCCAGATGGTTGGGGACAGACTAACTATGGCTACACCTTC.

In the case of this clonotype: This clone may be a read error of a much larger clone one base away. The chain joins TRBV20-1 to TRBJ2-2, with 7 positions matching TRBD2. The ends lost 0 bases at V and 4 bases at J; junction bases unmatched: 5. Per the germline V gene, CDR1 is DFQATT and CDR2 is SNEGSKA (reference sequence). The CDR3 is 15 residues long. As DNA, the CDR3 is TGCAGTGCTAGAGATACGGGACTAAGCACCGGGGAGCTGTTTTTT. It specifies CSARDTGLSTGELFF.

About this clonotype itself: This likely comes from a read error, as the CDR3 has no conserved phenylalanine or tryptophan at its end. The rearrangement links TRBV29-1 to TRBJ2-1, with D maybe TRBD2 (8 bases). This CDR3 is 14 amino acids long. Trimming removed 7 bases from V and 7 bases from J, with 20 bases in between. Germline V gene lookup returns CDR1 SQVTM and CDR2 ANQGSEA. As DNA, the CDR3 is TGCAGCGCACAACAGGGGACTAGAGATAATGAGCAGTTCTCC. Translation gives CSAQQGTRDNEQFS.

Turning to this clonotype: One end of the junction fails to match germline, which may point to a read error. For the CDR3, the DNA is TGCAGCATTGAAGATGAGGCCGGCTATGAGCAGTTCTTC. Its translation is CSIEDEAGYEQFF. This chain uses TRBV29-1 with TRBJ2-1, with unresolved D. Germline V gives CDR1 SQVTM, CDR2 ANQGSEA. CDR3 size: 13 residues.

The sample holds many counts of this clonotype. This chain joins TRBV7-3 and TRBJ2-7; D tentatively reads TRBD1 or TRBD2 (5 bases each). Germline CDR1 SGHTA, CDR2 FQGTGA. The CDR3 has 16 residues. V was cut by 2 bases and J by 6 bases, with 20 bases left in between. CDR3 sequence: CASSLREPGRGVEQYF. CDR3 nucleotides: TGTGCCAGCAGCTTACGCGAACCGGGGCGTGGGGTCGAGCAGTACTTC. Full variable domain (outside the CDR3, taken from reference TRBV7-3 and TRBJ2-7): GAGVSQTPSNKVTEKGKYVELRCDPISGHTALYWYRQSLGQGPEFLIYFQGTGAADDSGLPNDRFFAVRPEGSVSTLKIQRTERGDSAVYLCASSLREPGRGVEQYFGPGTRLTVT.

Comment on this clonotype: It is likely a read error, because the conserved phenylalanine at the end of the CDR3 is missing. The chain combines TRBV30 with TRBJ1-5, with D unclear. Germline V gives CDR1 GTSNPN, CDR2 SVGIG (reference sequence). CDR3 size: 13 residues. CDR3 nucleotide sequence: TGTGTCTGGAGTCGTGACTGCAATCAGCCCCAGCATCTT. Encoded protein: CVWSRDCNQPQHL.

About this clonotype itself: A much larger clone differs by one base, so this may be a read error. The V call is TRBV13, the J call TRBJ2-2, with a tentative D call TRBD2 (6 bases). Germline-derived CDR1 and CDR2 are PRHDT and FYEKMQ (reference sequence). Trimming removed 1 base from V and 4 bases from J, with 10 bases in between. The CDR3 is made up of 15 amino acids. CDR3 sequence reads: CASSLAWGGTGELFF. Written as DNA, the CDR3 is TGTGCCAGCAGCTTAGCATGGGGAGGCACCGGGGAGCTGTTTTTT.

This clonotype turned up a few times. This sequence may be a read error, since a much larger clone differs from it by one base. V usage is TRBV6-5 and J usage is TRBJ1-1; D is undetermined. Germline CDR1 is MNHEY and CDR2 is SVGAGI. This CDR3 comprises 14 residues. V lost 11 bases, J lost 6 bases, and 22 bases lay in between. The CDR3 coding sequence is TGTGCCGGCAAGATTGTGGGCAACACACCTGAAGCTTTCTTT. This sequence encodes CAGKIVGNTPEAFF.

This clonotype was seen repeatedly, ten times or more. The rearrangement uses TRBV28 and TRBJ1-2; D gene unclear. V was trimmed by 3 bases and J by 5 bases, leaving 4 bases between them. This CDR3 is built from 11 residues. Germline-derived CDR1 and CDR2 are MDHEN and SYDVKM. CDR3 nucleotides: TGTGCCAGCAGTTTCGAATATGGCTACACCTTC. It codes for CASSFEYGYTF.

As concerns this clonotype: One end of the junction fails to match germline, which may point to a read error. As DNA, the CDR3 is TGTGCCAGCAGCTTAGCACTCGGGGGTTCGCACACCGAGGAGCTGTTTTTT. Encoded protein: CASSLALGGSHTEELFF. The chain couples TRBV11-1 to TRBJ2-2; tentatively, D is TRBD2 (6 bases). CDR1 SGHAT and CDR2 FQDESV come from the germline V gene (reference sequence). The CDR3 sequence is 17 residues long.

The rearrangement uses TRBV7-6 and TRBJ2-5; D remains ambiguous. Trimming cost V 4 bases and J 1 base, with 7 bases left between them. From germline, CDR1 is SGHVS and CDR2 FNYEAQ. The CDR3 runs 13 residues. The CDR3 spells CASSSYPQETQYF. In DNA form, the CDR3 reads TGTGCCAGCAGCTCGTATCCCCAAGAGACCCAGTACTTC.

In its sample, this clonotype was seen many times. This sequence joins TRBV28 and TRBJ2-7, with D uncertain. The CDR3 extends over 12 amino acids. Germline V CDR1 and CDR2: MDHEN, SYDVKM. V was clipped by 3 bases and J by 6 bases, with 9 bases between them. For the CDR3, the DNA is TGTGCCAGCAGTTTGGGGAATCTCGAGCAGTACTTC. Amino acid sequence: CASSLGNLEQYF. Using reference TRBV28 and TRBJ2-7 for the parts outside the CDR3, the full variable domain is DVKVTQSSRYLVKRTGEKVFLECVQDMDHENMFWYRQDPGLGLRLIYFSYDVKMKEKGDIPEGYSVSREKKERFSLILESASTNQTSMYLCASSLGNLEQYFGPGTRLTVT.

With respect to this clonotype: A junction boundary mismatches the germline segment, possibly from a read error. The J gene is TRBJ1-2, the V gene TRBV12-3 or TRBV12-4; D is unresolved. The CDR3 loop spans 17 amino acids. Here the CDR3 reads CANSLALGLSLYSGYTF. The DNA of the CDR3 is TGTGCCAACAGTTTAGCGTTAGGGCTAAGTCTTTACTCTGGCTACACCTTC.

The rearrangement joins TRBV4-2 to TRBJ2-7; TRBD2 matches at 10 bases. Unmatched junction bases numbered 24, after V lost 2 bases and J lost 2 bases. Germline CDR1 LGHNA, CDR2 YNFKEQ. This CDR3 is built from 22 residues. CDR3 protein: CASSQIFNRLLAGLPSPYEQYF. The CDR3 DNA sequence: TGTGCCAGCAGCCAAATTTTCAACAGATTACTAGCGGGATTACCGAGCCCCTACGAGCAGTACTTC.

The chain links TRBV6-1 to TRBJ2-4, with unresolved D. Germline loops: CDR1 MNHNS, CDR2 SASEGT. The CDR3 sequence is 14 residues long. Trimming removed 5 bases at V and 5 bases at J, with 13 bases between. CDR3: CASSLVLSQNIQYF. The CDR3 DNA follows: TGTGCCAGCAGTCTTGTCCTCTCTCAAAACATTCAGTACTTC.